Here is one T cell receptor beta chain with its context. Its antigen is unidentified. This sample is part of a study of CD8+CD57+ T cells in acquired aplastic anemia. Turning to the study itself: Sorted cells (CD4+ and CD8+) yielded DNA amounts that averaged 3.2 ug. Healthy donors averaged approximately 9.9 million reads for CD4+ cells.

Study-wide results and caveats: CD8+ Simpson's diversity in patients was not significantly different from that in controls. Researchers report that around 29 CD8+ CDR3 sequences appeared in both patients and controls.

Genomic DNA templated the TCR beta VDJ and CDR3 profiling. TCRdb independently ran MiXCR on the reads; one entry per CDR3 protein. The table lists 150,000 to 200,000 distinct CDR3 sequences, 40% to 50% of them singletons, with 2.5% to 3.5% in the top ten. This CDR3 is 13 amino acids long. The V gene's germline CDR1 is LNHDA and CDR2 SQIVND (reference sequence). V lost 3 bases and J 5 bases, leaving 8 bases between the germline ends. Sequenced input: sorted CD4+, CD8+, or CD8+CD57+ T cells (not recorded which) from PBMCs. The sequence came from a human donor in good health. The V call is TRBV19, the J call TRBJ1-5; the D is unclear. The chain's CDR3 is CASSMRSHQPQHF. In nucleotides, the CDR3 is TGTGCCAGTAGTATGCGTTCCCATCAGCCCCAGCATTTT.